This T cell receptor (delta chain) was documented in a study of gamma-delta chains in newborns, infants, children (dated by TCRdb to the late 2010s). A note on the overall study: According to the study title, microbial exposure causes polyclonal expansion of innate gammadelta T cells right after birth. The study investigated how microbial exposure shaped innate gammadelta T cell populations in human newborns immediately after birth.

As concerns this clone: Its recognized antigen is unknown. TCRdb lists the protein of a much larger clone for this DNA, which differs at residue 9, so this is likely a read error; the protein given here is translated from the DNA itself.

This sample was sequenced with an Illumina MiSeq. After TCRdb called clones again from the public reads with CATT, rows with identical DNA were merged. This sample lists approximately 4,300 delta-chain clones; roughly 14% were detected once. The ten largest account for 8.5% to 9% of the sample. Sequences GEAIGNYY (CDR1) and EKD (CDR2) are obtained from the germline V gene. V is reduced by 1 base and J by 4 bases, leaving a spacing of 12 bases between them. From cysteine to phenylalanine, the CDR3 is 14 amino acids long. Only the CDR3 region is kept as DNA, spanning 42 bases read in frame from base 1. Sequenced input: blood. The chain is made from TRDV2 and TRDJ1, with a weak D call of TRDD1 (5 bases match). The sequence came from a child who was a newborn, infant or young child, either healthy, febrile or measles-vaccinated (not recorded which). This receptor has the CDR3 CACDTTDSGDKLIF. Read as DNA, the sequence is TGTGCCTGTGACACAACCGATAGTGGCGATAAACTCATCTTT.